This T cell receptor (beta chain) was found in a study of long-term antiretroviral therapy in people with HIV. Findings and limits, study-wide: In HIV, the repertoires covered a tighter span of CDR3 lengths than in controls.

This clone was seen only once. Antigen: not known. With survey level as its setting, the immunoSEQ assay was v3.0. Sequencing aimed to cover roughly 40,000-50,000 T-cell genomes per sample. The repertoire was sequenced with immunoSEQ multiplex PCR; TCRdb's copy has only in-frame clones and lacks some. The sample carries about 22,000 clones, around 81% recorded once. Germline assignment: CDR1 MNHEY and CDR2 SVGAGI. The ends were cut back, 2 bases at V and 2 bases at J, with 10 bases in the middle. The CDR3 has 15 amino acids. The receptor comes from a man in his forties or fifties with HIV. This specimen was unsorted PBMCs, taken 1.6 years after starting antiretroviral therapy. The genes are TRBV6-5 and TRBJ2-1; a weak D match, TRBD2 (6 bases). The DNA for the CDR3 is TGTGCCAGCAGTTACGGGGGGAGCACCTACAATGAGCAGTTCTTC. Translation gives CASSYGGSTYNEQFF.